This T cell receptor beta chain was recovered during a study of response to subunit inactivated influenza vaccine. TCRdb used MiXCR to reprocess the RT-PCR reads, holding one entry per CDR3 protein. The table lists hundreds of thousands of distinct CDR3 sequences, less than 20% of them singletons. CDR3 length: 12 amino acids. Germline V gene lookup returns CDR1 MNHNS and CDR2 SASEGT. About this clonotype: The antigen remains unidentified. One end of the junction does not line up with germline, which may come from a read error.

Study-wide results and limits: A suggestion made by the authors is that each seasonal influenza vaccination recruits few new T cells.

The V and J genes are TRBV6-1 and TRBJ2-3, with TRBD2 matching over 9 bases. Sequenced material: PBMCs from blood, taken roughly 5 days after vaccination. The TCR was taken from a man aged 50 or older who received an inactivated influenza vaccine. The CDR3 DNA reads TGTGCCAGCAGCCGTGTAGCGGGAGACCCCCATTTT. It encodes CASSRVAGDPHF.